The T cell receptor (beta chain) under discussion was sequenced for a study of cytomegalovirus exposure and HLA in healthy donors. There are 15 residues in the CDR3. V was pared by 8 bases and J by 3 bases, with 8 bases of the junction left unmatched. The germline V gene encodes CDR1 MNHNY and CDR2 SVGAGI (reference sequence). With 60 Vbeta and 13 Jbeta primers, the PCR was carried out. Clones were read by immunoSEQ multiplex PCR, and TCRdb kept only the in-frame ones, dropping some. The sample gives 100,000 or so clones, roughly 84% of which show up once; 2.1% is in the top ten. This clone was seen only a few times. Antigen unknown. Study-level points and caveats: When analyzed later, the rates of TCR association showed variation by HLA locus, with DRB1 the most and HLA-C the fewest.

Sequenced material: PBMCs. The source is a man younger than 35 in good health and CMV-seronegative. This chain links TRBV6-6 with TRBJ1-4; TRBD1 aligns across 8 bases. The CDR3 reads CASCRLTGANEKLFF. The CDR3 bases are TGTGCCAGCTGCCGATTGACAGGGGCTAATGAAAAACTGTTTTTT.